A few counts support the clone carrying this T cell receptor (beta chain). What it binds is unknown. V gave up 4 bases and J gave up 3 bases; unmatched junction bases: 2. The CDR3 is made up of 13 amino acids. Looked up from germline, CDR1 is LGHNA and CDR2 is YNFKEQ. Researchers used 5'RACE with constant-segment primers to make TCR alpha and TCR beta cDNA libraries that carry sample barcodes and UMIs. One entry per CDR3 protein results from TCRdb running MiXCR on the 5' RACE reads. Here the sample spans under 250,000 distinct CDR3 sequences, 15% to 17% being singletons. The record originates from a study of T-cell memory formation after mild COVID-19. As for the study in general: The study found TCR clusters largely donor specific. General study findings and limits: Second-wave clones that peaked on day 37 lacked confirmed SARS-CoV-2 specificity. Day 15 to 85 contractors were CD4/CD8 balanced; later expanders leaned CD4+.

The source of this sequence is an adult woman who had mild COVID-19 (a few samples of this study predate the infection). Cell type and time point are not known. Source material: PBMCs or a T cell subset sorted from them (not recorded which). The chain recombines TRBV4-2 with TRBJ2-5; 7 positions match TRBD2. Here the CDR3 reads CASSRSGKETQYF. As DNA, the CDR3 is TGTGCCAGCAGCCGGAGCGGGAAAGAGACCCAGTACTTC.